This T cell receptor beta chain appears in the sequencing data of a study of cytomegalovirus exposure and HLA in healthy donors. The study's findings and limits: Later on, an analysis found that several of the most significant clusters appeared to be linked to common viral pathogens, which included parvovirus B19. Most observed TCR sequences were rare, whereas some public TCRs were detected in many donors. Per a prior analysis, the majority of TCR beta V segments were productive roughly 87% or roughly 30% of the time.

This CDR3 is 15 amino acids long. The V segment lost 4 bases and the J segment 2 bases; nucleotides outside the gene matches: 1. Germline V lookup: CDR1 MRHNA, CDR2 SNTAGT. Turning to this clone: Its specificity is unknown.

60 Vbeta and 13 Jbeta primers were used in PCR. The data were produced by immunoSEQ multiplex PCR, yet TCRdb's version contains in-frame clones alone and is incomplete. Among roughly 180,000 clones listed, less than 90% were seen once. The sample consisted of PBMCs. The clonotype comes from a man aged 25-45 years in good health and CMV-seronegative. The rearrangement uses TRBV6-4 and TRBJ2-2; 10 positions agree with TRBD2. CDR3 sequence reads: CASSASGGNTGELFF. DNA for the CDR3: TGTGCCAGCAGTGCTAGCGGGGGTAACACCGGGGAGCTGTTTTTT.